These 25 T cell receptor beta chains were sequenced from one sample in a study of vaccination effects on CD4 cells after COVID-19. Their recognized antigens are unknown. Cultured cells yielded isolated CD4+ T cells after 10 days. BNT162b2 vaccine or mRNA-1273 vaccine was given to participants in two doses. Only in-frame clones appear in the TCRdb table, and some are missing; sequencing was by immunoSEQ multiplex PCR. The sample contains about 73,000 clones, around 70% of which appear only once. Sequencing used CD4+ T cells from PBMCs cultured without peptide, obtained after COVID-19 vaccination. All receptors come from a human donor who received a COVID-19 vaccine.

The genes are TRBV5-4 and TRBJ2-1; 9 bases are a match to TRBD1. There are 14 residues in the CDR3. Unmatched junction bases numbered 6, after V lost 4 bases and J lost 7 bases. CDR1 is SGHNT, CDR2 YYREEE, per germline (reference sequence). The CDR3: CASSPGTGRNEQFF. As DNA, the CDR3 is TGTGCCAGCAGCCCCGGGACAGGGAGGAATGAGCAGTTCTTC.

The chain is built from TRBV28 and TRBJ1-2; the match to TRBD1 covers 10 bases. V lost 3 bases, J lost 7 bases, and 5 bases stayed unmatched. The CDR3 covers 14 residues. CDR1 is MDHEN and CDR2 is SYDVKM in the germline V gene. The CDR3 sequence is CASSFGTGVSGYTF. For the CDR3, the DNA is TGTGCCAGCAGTTTTGGGACAGGGGTTTCTGGCTACACCTTC.

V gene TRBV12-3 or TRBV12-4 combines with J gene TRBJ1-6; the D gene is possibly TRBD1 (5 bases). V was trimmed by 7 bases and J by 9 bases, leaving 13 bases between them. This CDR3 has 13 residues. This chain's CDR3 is CASTPQEGSPLHF. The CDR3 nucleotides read TGTGCCAGCACCCCACAGGAGGGTTCACCCCTCCACTTT.

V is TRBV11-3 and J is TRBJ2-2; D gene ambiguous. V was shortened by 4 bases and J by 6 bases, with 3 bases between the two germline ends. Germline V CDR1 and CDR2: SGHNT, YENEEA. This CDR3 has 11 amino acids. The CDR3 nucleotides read TGTGCCAGCAGCTCTTCCGGGGAGCTGTTTTTT. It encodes CASSSSGELFF. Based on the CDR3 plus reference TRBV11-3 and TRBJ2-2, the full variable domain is EAGVVQSPRYKIIEKKQPVAFWCNPISGHNTLYWYLQNLGQGPELLIRYENEEAVDDSQLPKDRFSAERLKGVDSTLKIQPAELGDSAVYLCASSSSGELFFGEGSRLTVL.

CDR3 coding DNA: TGTGCCAGTAGTATAGACAGGGGTGGTGGCGGGGAGCTGTTTTTT. Its protein is CASSIDRGGGGELFF. The rearrangement uses TRBV19 and TRBJ2-2; weak D call: TRBD1 (6 bases). Germline lookup yields CDR1 LNHDA and CDR2 SQIVND (reference sequence). This CDR3 has 15 residues. The V end lost 0 bases, the J end lost 7 bases, and 12 bases lay between the germline ends.

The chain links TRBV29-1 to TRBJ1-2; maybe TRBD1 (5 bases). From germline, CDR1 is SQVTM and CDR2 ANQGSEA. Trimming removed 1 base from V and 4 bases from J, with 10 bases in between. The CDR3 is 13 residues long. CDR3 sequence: CSVEGTPTYGYTF. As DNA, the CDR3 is TGCAGCGTTGAAGGGACACCTACCTATGGCTACACCTTC.

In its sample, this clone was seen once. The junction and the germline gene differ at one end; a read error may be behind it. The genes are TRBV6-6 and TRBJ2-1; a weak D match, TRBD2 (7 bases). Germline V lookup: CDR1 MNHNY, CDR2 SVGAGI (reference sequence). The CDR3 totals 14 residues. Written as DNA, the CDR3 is TGTGCCGGCAGAAGGGGGGGGGACATCAATGAGCAGTTCTTC. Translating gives CAGRRGGDINEQFF.

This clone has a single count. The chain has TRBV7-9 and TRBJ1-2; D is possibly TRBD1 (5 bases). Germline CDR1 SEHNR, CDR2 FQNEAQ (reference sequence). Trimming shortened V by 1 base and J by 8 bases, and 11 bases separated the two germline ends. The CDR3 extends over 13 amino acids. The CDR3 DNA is TGTGCCAGCAGCTTAGTTCCCGGGGACGGCTACACCTTC. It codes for CASSLVPGDGYTF.

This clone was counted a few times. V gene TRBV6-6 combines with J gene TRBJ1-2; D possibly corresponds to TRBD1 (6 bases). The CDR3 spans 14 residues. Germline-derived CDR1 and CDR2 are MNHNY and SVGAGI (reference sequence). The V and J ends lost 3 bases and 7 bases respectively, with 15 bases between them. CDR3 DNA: TGTGCCAGCAGTTATACGGGGGGCGCGGGTGGCTACACCTTC. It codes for CASSYTGGAGGYTF.

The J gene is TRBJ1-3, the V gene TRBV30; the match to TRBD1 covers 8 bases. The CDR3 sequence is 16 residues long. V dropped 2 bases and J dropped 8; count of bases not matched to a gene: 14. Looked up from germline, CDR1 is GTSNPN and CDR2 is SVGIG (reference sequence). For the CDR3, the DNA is TGTGCCTGGAGTCCATCTAGGACAGGGCATGTGGACACCATATATTTT. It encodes CAWSPSRTGHVDTIYF.

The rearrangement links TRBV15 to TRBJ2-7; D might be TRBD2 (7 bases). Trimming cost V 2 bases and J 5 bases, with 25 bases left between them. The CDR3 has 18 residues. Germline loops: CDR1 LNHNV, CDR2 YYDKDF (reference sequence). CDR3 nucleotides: TGTGCCACCAGCAGACTACTAGGTGGGATACAGGGAGGGGACGAGCAGTACGTC. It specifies CATSRLLGGIQGGDEQYV.

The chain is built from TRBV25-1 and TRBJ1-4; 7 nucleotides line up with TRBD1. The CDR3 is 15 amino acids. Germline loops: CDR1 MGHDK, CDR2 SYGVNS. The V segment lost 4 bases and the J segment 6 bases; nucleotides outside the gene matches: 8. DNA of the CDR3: TGTGCCAGCAGTGCGACAGGGTTTTATTATGAAAAACTGTTTTTT. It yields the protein CASSATGFYYEKLFF.

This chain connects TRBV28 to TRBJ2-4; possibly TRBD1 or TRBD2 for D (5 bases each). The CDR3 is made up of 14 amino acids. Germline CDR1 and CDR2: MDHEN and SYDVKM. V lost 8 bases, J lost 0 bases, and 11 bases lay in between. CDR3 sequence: CASWDRLAKNIQYF. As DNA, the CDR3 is TGTGCCAGCTGGGACCGACTAGCCAAAAACATTCAGTACTTC.

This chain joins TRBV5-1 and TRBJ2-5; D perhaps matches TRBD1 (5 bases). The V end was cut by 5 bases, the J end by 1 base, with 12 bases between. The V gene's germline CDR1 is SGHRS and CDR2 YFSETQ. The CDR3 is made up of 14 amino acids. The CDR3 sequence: CASRQDAFQETQYF. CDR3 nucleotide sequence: TGCGCCAGCAGACAGGACGCCTTCCAAGAGACCCAGTACTTC.

CDR3 region: CASSLTSGNYEQYV. Written as DNA, the CDR3 is TGTGCCAGCAGCTTGACTAGCGGCAACTACGAGCAGTACGTC. The V call is TRBV11-2, the J call TRBJ2-7; 9 bases match TRBD2. V dropped 3 bases and J dropped 3; count of bases not matched to a gene: 3. Germline CDR1 reads SGHAT; CDR2 reads FQNNGV. The CDR3 sequence is 14 residues long.

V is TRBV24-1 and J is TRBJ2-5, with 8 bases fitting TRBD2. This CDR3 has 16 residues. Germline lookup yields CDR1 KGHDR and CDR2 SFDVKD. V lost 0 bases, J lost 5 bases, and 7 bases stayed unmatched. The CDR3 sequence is CATSDLRGGGRETQYF. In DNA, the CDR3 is TGTGCCACCAGTGATTTGCGCGGGGGCGGGAGGGAGACCCAGTACTTC.

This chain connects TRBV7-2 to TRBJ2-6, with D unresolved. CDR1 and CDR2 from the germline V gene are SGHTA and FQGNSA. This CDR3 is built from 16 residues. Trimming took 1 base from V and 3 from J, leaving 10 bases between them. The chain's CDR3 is CASSLGGVDGANVLTF. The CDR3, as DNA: TGTGCCAGCAGCTTAGGAGGAGTGGATGGGGCCAACGTCCTGACTTTC.

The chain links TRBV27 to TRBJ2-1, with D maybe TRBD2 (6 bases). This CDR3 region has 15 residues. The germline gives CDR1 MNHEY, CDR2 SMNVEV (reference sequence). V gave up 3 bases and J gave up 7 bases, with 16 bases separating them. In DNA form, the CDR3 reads TGTGCCAGCAGTTTTTTAGCGGCCAGTCTAAATGAGCAGTTCTTC. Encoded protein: CASSFLAASLNEQFF.

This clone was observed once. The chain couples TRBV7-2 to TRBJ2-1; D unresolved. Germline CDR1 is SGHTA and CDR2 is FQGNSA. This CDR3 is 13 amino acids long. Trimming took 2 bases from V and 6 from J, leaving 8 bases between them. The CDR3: CASSLSGFNEQFF. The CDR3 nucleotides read TGTGCCAGCAGCTTATCCGGGTTCAATGAGCAGTTCTTC. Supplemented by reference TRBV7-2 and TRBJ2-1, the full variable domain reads GAGVSQSPSNKVTEKGKDVELRCDPISGHTALYWYRQSLGQGLEFLIYFQGNSAPDKSGLPSDRFSAERTGGSVSTLTIQRTQQEDSAVYLCASSLSGFNEQFFGPGTRLTVL.

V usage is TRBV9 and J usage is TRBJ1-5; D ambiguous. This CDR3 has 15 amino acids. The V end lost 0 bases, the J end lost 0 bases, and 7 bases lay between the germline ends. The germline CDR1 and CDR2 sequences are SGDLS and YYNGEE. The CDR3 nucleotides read TGTGCCAGCAGCGTAGCGCCGGATAGCAATCAGCCCCAGCATTTT. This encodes CASSVAPDSNQPQHF. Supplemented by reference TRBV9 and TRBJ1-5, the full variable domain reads DSGVTQTPKHLITATGQRVTLRCSPRSGDLSVYWYQQSLDQGLQFLIQYYNGEERAKGNILERFSAQQFPDLHSELNLSSLELGDSALYFCASSVAPDSNQPQHFGDGTRLSIL.

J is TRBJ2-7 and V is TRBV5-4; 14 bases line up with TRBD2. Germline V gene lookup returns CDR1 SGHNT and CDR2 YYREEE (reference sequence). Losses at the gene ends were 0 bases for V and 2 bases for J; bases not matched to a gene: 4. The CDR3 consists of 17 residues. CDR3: CASSLAGLAGVAYEQYV. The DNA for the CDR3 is TGTGCCAGCAGCTTGGCGGGACTAGCGGGGGTTGCCTACGAGCAGTACGTC.

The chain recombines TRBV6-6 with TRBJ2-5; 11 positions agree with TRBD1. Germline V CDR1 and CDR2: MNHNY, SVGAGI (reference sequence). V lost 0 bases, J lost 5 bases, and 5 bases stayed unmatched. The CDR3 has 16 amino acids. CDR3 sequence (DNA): TGTGCCAGCAGTTACTCGGGACAGGGGGAAGGGGAGACCCAGTACTTC. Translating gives CASSYSGQGEGETQYF.

CDR3 sequence reads: CASSIAKTETQYF. CDR3 sequence (DNA): TGTGCCAGTAGTATTGCCAAGACGGAGACCCAGTACTTC. The chain joins TRBV19 to TRBJ2-5; D is unresolved. Germline-derived CDR1 and CDR2 are LNHDA and SQIVND (reference sequence). The CDR3 runs to 13 residues. The ends were cut back, 3 bases at V and 5 bases at J, with 10 bases in the middle.

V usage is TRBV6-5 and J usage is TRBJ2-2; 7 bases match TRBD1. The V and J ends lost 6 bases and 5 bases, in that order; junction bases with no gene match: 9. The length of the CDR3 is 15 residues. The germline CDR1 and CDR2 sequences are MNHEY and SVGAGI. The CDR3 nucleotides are TGTGCCAGCAGAGACGACAGGGCGGGTACCGGGGAGCTGTTTTTT. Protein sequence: CASRDDRAGTGELFF.

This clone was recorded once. The CDR3 DNA reads as TGTGCCAGCAGCTTGGCCAAAGGAGGTGGGACCCAGTACTTC. It codes for CASSLAKGGGTQYF. J is TRBJ2-5 and V is TRBV5-7, with TRBD2 as a possible D gene (5 bases). TRBV5-7 is an ORF, and what it does is uncertain. V was cut by 0 bases and J by 7 bases, with 13 bases left in between. This CDR3 is built from 14 residues.